The present entry profiles one T cell receptor beta chain with its context. The target of this receptor is not known. One base away there is no much larger clone; base qualities are not given. This sample is drawn from a study of long-term antiretroviral therapy in people with HIV (dated by TCRdb to between 2021 and 2024). For the study in its entirety: The earliest samples were collected roughly a decade before the 2015 WHO recommendation for immediate ART, at a time when ART was usually postponed until CD4 counts fell. A retrospective serial study tested whether ART initiation and durable HIV suppression were associated with changes in peripheral blood TRB repertoire composition and diversity. From fewer than 35 adults with confirmed HIV infection, the cohort provided 150 to 200 cryopreserved PBMC samples, gathered serially across a mean of roughly 6 years (range 1-12). About 35% of the 30 participants with HIV were female. No cross-contamination during QIAcube processing was shown when test extractions of a monoclonal T-cell line were performed alongside around 30 polyclonal samples. The paper's findings and limits, for the study overall: Narrower CDR3 length ranges were observed in HIV repertoires than in controls, and an antigen-experienced repertoire with only a slight naive shift after ART was suggested by the network structure. The samples were dated from the mid-2000s to the late 2010s, and the ART regimens that were used may be less effective than current ART regimens. Since PBMC availability was limited, sequencing covered only the TCR beta chain, with no alpha chain pairing. Expanded TRB clones identified before ART initiation dominated the repertoire at all time points, although this dominance fluctuated and declined in many PLHIV after ART. Inferences about post-ART repertoire changes are limited because no data were available on ART adherence, viral resistance or therapy changes. ART initiation was associated with a significant increase in TRB diversity, but diversity stayed significantly below transplant donor controls even after long-term ART. Unsorted PBMC were profiled instead of sorted CD4+ and CD8+ T cells because pre-ART samples had limited cell numbers.

The immunoSEQ hsTCRB v3.0 assay was used at survey level resolution to sequence the TRB variable region. TRB sequencing targeted a depth of 40,000-50,000 T-cell genomes per sample. An Illumina MiSeq with a v3 150-cycle kit was used to sequence the pooled TRB libraries. The original pipeline was this. Repertoire analysis was run in R within a reproducible Nextflow workflow that covered QC, data transformation and analysis. LymphoSeq2, an R package for AIRR-Seq data exploration, was used to implement custom analyses. A few samples that yielded fewer than 5000 total TRB sequences were excluded, so that 188 HIV repertoires were analyzed. Among the roughly 190 retained HIV repertoires, 59 were collected before ART initiation and approximately 130 after ART initiation. Repertoires were downsampled to 5000 TRB nucleotide sequences, with summary statistics averaged over 100 downsampling iterations. Only TRB sequences with CDR3 regions of at least seven amino acids were retained for analysis. Diversity was assessed using a clonality score derived from Shannon entropy and using the Gini coefficient. In the repertoire networks, any two of the top 5000 CDR3 amino acid sequences were connected whenever the two sequences differed by an edit distance of one. For TRB CDR3 amino acid sequences, GLIPH2 was used to predict antigen specificity groups and MHC restriction. CDR3 amino acid sequences were matched against VDJdb and McPAS-TCR to flag known CMV, EBV, HIV or tissue antigen associations. Pre-ART, post-ART and control groups were compared with Wilcoxon signed-rank tests and Holm-Bonferroni correction. Not all clones reach the TCRdb copy of this immuneACCESS table, which keeps in-frame sequences only. Checked studies attribute under half of the gap to unresolved V genes and leave the rest unexplained. The D gene and trimming were derived from the DNA, and the V and J assignments and clone size from that table. Within this sample are approximately 26,000 clones, with 75% to 90% of them counted one time only. 14% of the sample is taken by the ten largest.

Participants were included only if at least one PBMC sample before ART initiation and at least two post-ART samples were available. Treatment was received in the United States of America by all participants with HIV. Before DNA extraction, cryopreserved samples of roughly 0.9-10 million PBMC were thawed and then washed. At the time of the earliest PBMC sample, participants with HIV were aged between roughly 20 and 55 years. Per participant, PBMC samples came from 1-4 timepoints prior to ART initiation and 2-8 timepoints following ART initiation, for a median of 7 samples. Serial HIV viral load, CD4+ T-cell count, ART history and demographic data were obtained for every participant. Using a Qiagen kit on a QIAcube, genomic DNA was extracted from unsorted PBMC, with samples processed in batches of 12. The germline V gene yields KGHSH for CDR1 and LQKENI for CDR2. V is reduced by 3 bases and J by 5 bases, leaving a spacing of 13 bases between them. Its CDR3 holds 14 amino acids, cysteine through phenylalanine. The retained sequence is limited to the CDR3, 42 bases, with the frame set at the first base.

This specimen consisted of unsorted PBMCs, obtained 2.9 years after starting antiretroviral therapy. This receptor chain uses TRBV18 and TRBJ2-5; possibly the D gene is TRBD2, per 6 matching bases. This TCR came from a man between 45 and 60 years old with HIV. The DNA is as follows: TGTGCCAGCTCACCGATAACCGGAGGGGAGACCCAGTACTTC. Its protein product is CASSPITGGETQYF.